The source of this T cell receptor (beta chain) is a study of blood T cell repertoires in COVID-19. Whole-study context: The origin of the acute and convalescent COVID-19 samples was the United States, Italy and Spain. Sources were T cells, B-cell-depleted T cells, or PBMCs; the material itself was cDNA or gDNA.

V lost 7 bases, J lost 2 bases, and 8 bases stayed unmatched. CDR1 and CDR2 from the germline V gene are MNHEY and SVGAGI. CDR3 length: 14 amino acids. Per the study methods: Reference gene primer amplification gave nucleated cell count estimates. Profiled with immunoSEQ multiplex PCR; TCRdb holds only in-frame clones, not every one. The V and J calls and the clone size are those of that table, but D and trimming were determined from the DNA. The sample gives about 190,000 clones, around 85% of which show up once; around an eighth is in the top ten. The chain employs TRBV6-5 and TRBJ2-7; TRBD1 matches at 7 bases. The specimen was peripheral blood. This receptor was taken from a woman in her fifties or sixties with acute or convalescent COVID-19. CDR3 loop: CASNLGTVPYEQYF. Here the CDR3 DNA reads TGTGCCAGCAACCTTGGGACAGTCCCCTACGAGCAGTACTTC.